This is a list of T cell receptor beta chains from one sample in a study of control samples from healthy donors and cancer patients. The data were produced by immunoSEQ multiplex PCR, yet TCRdb's version contains in-frame clones alone and is incomplete. The sample lists roughly 160,000 clones, roughly 95% occurring once. Sequenced sample: blood. The receptors shown here come from a woman aged 25 to 45 in good health. Each CDR3 is given with its conserved first and last residue. The order of the fields is V gene, J gene, D gene, clone size, CDR3 length, CDR3 DNA, CDR3 protein. D genes are given only for firm matches. Not all rows give a size; the values are once, few, many and, for expanded clones, a class.

V gene: TRBV6-5
J gene: TRBJ2-7
D gene: .
clone size: .
CDR3 length: 13
CDR3 DNA: TGTGCCAGCAGTTTCGGATACCGCTACGAGCAGTACTTC
CDR3 protein: CASSFGYRYEQYF

V gene: TRBV5-6
J gene: TRBJ1-5
D gene: .
clone size: .
CDR3 length: 14
CDR3 DNA: TGTGCCAGCAGCCGGACAGATAGCAATCAGCCCCAGCATTTT
CDR3 protein: CASSRTDSNQPQHF

V gene: TRBV28
J gene: TRBJ2-7
D gene: .
clone size: .
CDR3 length: 14
CDR3 DNA: TGTGCCAGCGTCACCCGGACGGGTACCGGCGAGCAGTACTTC
CDR3 protein: CASVTRTGTGEQYF

V gene: TRBV18
J gene: TRBJ2-3
D gene: TRBD2
clone size: .
CDR3 length: 16
CDR3 DNA: TGTGCCAGCTCACCAAGACTAGCGGGGGGACGGGATACGCAGTATTTT
CDR3 protein: CASSPRLAGGRDTQYF

V gene: TRBV29-1
J gene: TRBJ2-7
D gene: TRBD1
clone size: .
CDR3 length: 12
CDR3 DNA: TGCAGCGGGGGACAGACTCTCTACGAGCAGTACTTC
CDR3 protein: CSGGQTLYEQYF

V gene: TRBV6-5
J gene: TRBJ1-6
D gene: .
clone size: .
CDR3 length: 15
CDR3 DNA: TGTGCCAGCACCATACTGAGGGGCTTCCATTCACCCCTCCACTTT
CDR3 protein: CASTILRGFHSPLHF

V gene: TRBV6-5
J gene: TRBJ2-3
D gene: TRBD2
clone size: .
CDR3 length: 15
CDR3 DNA: TGTGCCAGCAGCGGACTAGCGGGGGGCACAGATACGCAGTATTTT
CDR3 protein: CASSGLAGGTDTQYF

V gene: TRBV7-7
J gene: TRBJ2-5
D gene: TRBD1
clone size: few
CDR3 length: 13
CDR3 DNA: TGTGCTAGCAGCCCCCAGGGGGCAGCGACCCAGTACTTC
CDR3 protein: CASSPQGAATQYF

V gene: TRBV5-4
J gene: TRBJ1-1
D gene: .
clone size: .
CDR3 length: 19
CDR3 DNA: TGTGCCAGCAGCAAACCGGACGGACCTTTAAGGGGCGAAAACACTGAAGCTTTCTTT
CDR3 protein: CASSKPDGPLRGENTEAFF

V gene: TRBV7-6
J gene: TRBJ1-2
D gene: TRBD1
clone size: .
CDR3 length: 15
CDR3 DNA: TGTGCCAGCAGCTTAGAAGACAGGGATAACTATGGCTACACCTTC
CDR3 protein: CASSLEDRDNYGYTF